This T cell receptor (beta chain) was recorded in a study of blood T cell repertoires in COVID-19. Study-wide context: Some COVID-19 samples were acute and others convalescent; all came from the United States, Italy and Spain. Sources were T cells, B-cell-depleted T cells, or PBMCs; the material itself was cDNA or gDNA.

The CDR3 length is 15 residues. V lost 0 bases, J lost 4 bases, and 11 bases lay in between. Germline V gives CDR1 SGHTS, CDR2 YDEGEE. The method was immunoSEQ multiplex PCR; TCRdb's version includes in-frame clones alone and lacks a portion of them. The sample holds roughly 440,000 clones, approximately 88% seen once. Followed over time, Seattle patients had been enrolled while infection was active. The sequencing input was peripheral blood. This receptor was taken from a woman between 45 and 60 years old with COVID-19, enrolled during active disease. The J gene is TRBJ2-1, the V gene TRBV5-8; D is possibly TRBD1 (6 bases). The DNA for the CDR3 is TGTGCCAGCAGCTTGGGTCAGACAGGATACAATGAGCAGTTCTTC. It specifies CASSLGQTGYNEQFF.